The source of this TCR beta chain is a study of blood T cell repertoires in COVID-19. Across the whole study: Collection of acute and convalescent COVID-19 samples took place in the United States, Italy and Spain.

In the source study's methods: Reference gene primer amplification in the assay estimated nucleated cell counts. TCRdb's copy holds only in-frame clones and misses some; the assay was immunoSEQ multiplex PCR. V and J calls and clone size come straight from that table; D and trimming were deduced from the DNA. This table holds about 260,000 clones, 80% to 95% found once. Seattle patient enrollment occurred during active infection, with longitudinal follow-up thereafter. Germline V gene sequence: CDR1 MNHEY, CDR2 SVGAGI. The V and J ends lost 6 bases and 7 bases, in that order; junction bases with no gene match: 8. The CDR3 totals 13 residues.

The clonotype comes from a person aged 18 to 30 with COVID-19, enrolled during active disease. The chain links TRBV6-5 to TRBJ1-2; 7 bases align to TRBD1. Input material: peripheral blood. The CDR3 sequence is CASRLDREFGYTF. The CDR3 nucleotides are TGTGCCAGCAGGCTAGACAGGGAATTTGGCTACACCTTC.